Reported below is one T cell receptor (beta chain). Its target is unknown. The data are from a study of T cell responses to AZD1222 COVID-19 vaccine. The study's findings and limits: Vaccination with two AZD1222 doses was followed by a rise in Spike-specific TCR breadth and depth. Donor demographics were predominantly white British with a female majority; clonal diversity may be underestimated.

Germline V CDR1 and CDR2: SGHVS, FQNEAQ. The CDR3 covers 13 residues. V lost 5 bases, J lost 4 bases, and 9 bases lay in between. The assay was immunoSEQ multiplex PCR, and TCRdb's table has in-frame clones only and misses some. Of about 120,000 clones detected, around 86% appear once; the ten largest clones hold roughly 1.2%. The sequence derives from an adult in good health. V and J are TRBV7-8 and TRBJ2-1; D remains ambiguous. This material consisted of peripheral blood, taken on day 0 of AZD1222 vaccination. In DNA form, the CDR3 reads TGTGCCAGCAGCCCTCCGGATTACAATGAGCAGTTCTTC. Translation: CASSPPDYNEQFF.